This paragraph reports one T cell receptor (beta chain). The antigen is unknown. When samples were unsorted, tens of millions of PBMCs were used for genomic DNA. The CDR3 consists of 15 residues. The V gene end was trimmed by 6 bases and the J gene end by 2 bases; junction bases not matched to a gene: 6. CDR1 and CDR2 (germline): MDHEN, SYDVKM. This sample is drawn from a study of shared clonotypes between healthy human individuals. Regarding the study as a whole: Clonotype sharing among donors, it was expected, would be affected by sequencing depth. Exclusively blood specimens were collected; tissue repertoires likely differ.

The genomic DNA of each subset was split evenly across several immunoSEQ plates. Libraries were prepared by immunoSEQ multiplex PCR; TCRdb keeps only in-frame clonotypes and omits some of them. The sample lists some 530,000 clones; 78% were seen once. The receptor was isolated from a woman in her 40s in good health. Some clones in this sample may be carry-over from other donors' samples. The sequenced material came from PBMCs. The chain carries TRBV28 and TRBJ1-4; 7 bases map to TRBD1. CDR3 protein: CASRQDRPTNEKLFF. The CDR3, as DNA: TGTGCCAGCAGGCAGGACAGGCCGACTAATGAAAAACTGTTTTTT.